What follows is one T cell receptor beta chain and its context. Its recognized antigen is unknown. No much larger clonotype is one base removed from it; base qualities were not supplied. One collaborating source in Seattle enrolled patients during active infection and followed them longitudinally through the course of disease. Collaborating institutions collected whole blood in K2EDTA tubes following their own protocols. Collaborator samples were shipped for TCRbeta analysis as frozen whole blood, isolated PBMCs, or DNA extracted from either sample type. The data are from a study of blood T cell repertoires in COVID-19 (dated by TCRdb to 2020 to 2022). Some background on the complete study: Samples from collaborators originated in the United States, Italy and Spain and spanned both the acute and convalescent phases of COVID-19. The material from the prospective study consisted of cDNA or gDNA derived from T cells, B-cell-depleted T cells, or PBMCs. Subjects who had been exposed to COVID-19, were actively infected with it, or had recovered from it provided the deeply sampled blood TCRbeta repertoires that made up the dataset. The repertoires were released in a freely available public database intended as a resource for research on the immune response to SARS-CoV-2. Samples came from the ongoing ImmuneRACE study (first 160 participants) plus 1,254 subjects from 6 global collaborators. Sample metadata almost always included a de-identified subject ID, COVID-19 status, age in years and sex. HLA class I and class II types, where available, came from metadata supplied by the sample provider rather than from assay-based typing. Broad study findings and their caveats: Clinical and demographic metadata were provided uncurated, with the amount varying by source and participant.

Trimming at the junction amounts to 0 bases on V and 1 base on J, and the germline ends lie 11 bases apart. The germline V gene provides CDR1 SGHRS and CDR2 YFSETQ. The CDR3 covers 15 residues, taking in both the cysteine and the phenylalanine. Here the CDR3 DNA is all that survives: 45 bases in frame from base 1. TCRbeta CDR3 regions were amplified from genomic DNA using the immunoSEQ Assay, a bias-controlled multiplex PCR. In the original analysis: The number of nucleated cells in each sample was estimated from the amplification of reference gene primers within the assay. To quantify the absolute abundance of each unique TCRbeta CDR3 rearrangement, sequence reads were collapsed and filtered. For each sample, productive Simpson clonality was calculated as the square root of Simpson's diversity index across productive rearrangements. In its TCRdb copy, this immuneACCESS table keeps in-frame sequences only and misses some clones. Where compared with another copy, unresolved V genes explain less than half of these, and the others have no known cause. Clone size and V and J calls were adopted from that table, with D and trimming inferred from the DNA. A total of approximately 390,000 clones appear in this sample, around 87% of them only once. The ten largest account for under 3% of the sample.

The specimen sequenced was peripheral blood. The V gene is TRBV5-1 and the J gene is TRBJ2-7; the D gene is perhaps TRBD2, on 7 matching bases. The receptor was derived from a woman aged 60 to 75 with COVID-19, enrolled during active disease. The bases read TGCGCCAGCAGCTTGGACAGGGAGGGTTCCTACGAGCAGTACTTC. It translates as CASSLDREGSYEQYF.